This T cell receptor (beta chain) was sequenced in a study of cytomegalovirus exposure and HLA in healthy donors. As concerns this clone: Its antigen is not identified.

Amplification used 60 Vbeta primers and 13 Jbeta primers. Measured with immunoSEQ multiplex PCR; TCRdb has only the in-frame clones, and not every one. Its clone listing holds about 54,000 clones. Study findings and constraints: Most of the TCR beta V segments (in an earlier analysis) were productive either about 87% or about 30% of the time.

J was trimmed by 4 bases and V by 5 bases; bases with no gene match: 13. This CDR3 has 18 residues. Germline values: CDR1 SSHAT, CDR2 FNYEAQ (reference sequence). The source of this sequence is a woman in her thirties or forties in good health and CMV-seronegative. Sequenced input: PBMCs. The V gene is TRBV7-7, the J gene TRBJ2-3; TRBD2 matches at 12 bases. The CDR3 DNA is TGTGCCAGCAGCCCCGGGCTAGCGGGAGGGAGAGGGGCAGATACGCAGTATTTT. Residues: CASSPGLAGGRGADTQYF.